The 22 T cell receptor beta chains given below trace back to one sample, sequenced in a study of early T cells in non-severe SARS-CoV-2 infection. TCRdb itself ran the 5' RACE reads through MiXCR, one entry per CDR3 protein. The sample holds some 120,000 distinct CDR3 sequences, more than 12% seen once. Sequencing input: whole blood. The origin of the receptors is an adult who was a healthcare worker with PCR-confirmed SARS-CoV-2 infection or an uninfected control (not recorded which).

This clonotype was found a few times. This rearrangement joins TRBV27 to TRBJ1-2; D call uncertain. The ends were cut back, 4 bases at V and 11 bases at J, with 17 bases in the middle. There are 13 residues in the CDR3. The V gene's germline CDR1 is MNHEY and CDR2 SMNVEV (reference sequence). The CDR3 region has the DNA TGTGCCAGCAGTTCCGTTCGAGTTTTAGGATACACCTTC. It is translated as CASSSVRVLGYTF.

V usage is TRBV6-2 or TRBV6-3 and J usage is TRBJ1-2, with 7 bases that match TRBD1. Unmatched junction bases numbered 5, after V lost 2 bases and J lost 2 bases. Germline lookup yields CDR1 MNHEY and CDR2 SVGEGT. The CDR3 has 15 amino acids. CDR3 bases: TGTGCCAGCAGTTACCCCGGGACAGCGAACTATGGCTACACCTTC. Its translation: CASSYPGTANYGYTF.

V gene TRBV20-1 combines with J gene TRBJ2-3; TRBD1 might be the D (6 bases). CDR1 is DFQATT, CDR2 SNEGSKA, per germline (reference sequence). The CDR3 sequence is 16 residues long. V was shortened by 0 bases and J by 5 bases, with 18 bases between the two germline ends. CDR3 in amino acids: CSARDPGDLAGDTQYF. The CDR3 nucleotides read TGCAGTGCTAGAGACCCAGGGGACCTCGCCGGAGATACGCAGTATTTT.

The rearrangement uses TRBV3-1 and TRBJ2-2; D not resolved. Germline lookup yields CDR1 LGHDT and CDR2 YNNKEL (reference sequence). The V end was cut by 8 bases, the J end by 6 bases, with 10 bases between. This CDR3 contains 12 residues. The CDR3 bases are TGTGCCAGCGCCGGCGATTCCGGGGAGCTGTTTTTT. Protein: CASAGDSGELFF. Combining the CDR3 with reference TRBV3-1 and TRBJ2-2 gives the whole variable domain DTAVSQTPKYLVTQMGNDKSIKCEQNLGHDTMYWYKQDSKKFLKIMFSYNNKELIINETVPNRFSPKSPDKAHLNLHINSLELGDSAVYFCASAGDSGELFFGEGSRLTVL.

The table lists this clonotype with many counts. The chain employs TRBV12-3 or TRBV12-4 and TRBJ1-3; D remains unclear. The CDR3 length is 15 residues. The ends were cut back, 5 bases at V and 2 bases at J, with 13 bases in the middle. As DNA, the CDR3 is TGTGCCAGCAGTCCCTCCCGTAGGGCTGGAAACACCATATATTTT. Amino acid sequence: CASSPSRRAGNTIYF.

This clonotype has only a few counts. V and J are TRBV6-6 and TRBJ1-2; D gene ambiguous. V was shortened by 0 bases and J by 0 bases, with 8 bases between the two germline ends. Germline assignment: CDR1 MNHNY and CDR2 SVGAGI (reference sequence). CDR3 length equals 15 residues. CDR3 protein: CASSYSLKTNYGYTF. CDR3 coding DNA: TGTGCCAGCAGTTACTCGCTGAAGACTAACTATGGCTACACCTTC.

In DNA, the CDR3 is TGCAGCGGCTCCGGGACAGGGAAGATGGGTGAAGCTTTCTTT. It translates to CSGSGTGKMGEAFF. The V call is TRBV29-1, the J call TRBJ1-1; 9 positions match TRBD1. Per germline, CDR1 SQVTM and CDR2 ANQGSEA. V shed 7 bases and J 7 bases; nucleotides not matched to a gene: 13. The CDR3 covers 14 residues.

This clonotype was counted at least ten times. V gene TRBV20-1 combines with J gene TRBJ2-7, with D hard to call. Trimming took off 3 bases at V and 6 bases at J, with 12 bases between the two ends. Germline-derived CDR1 and CDR2 are DFQATT and SNEGSKA (reference sequence). CDR3 length equals 12 residues. CDR3 sequence: CSARDGFGEQYF. The CDR3 nucleotides are TGCAGTGCTAGGGACGGGTTCGGCGAGCAGTACTTC.

The chain recombines TRBV4-2 with TRBJ2-2, with D perhaps being TRBD1 or TRBD2 (6 bases each). The CDR3 covers 16 residues. Trimming stripped 7 bases from V and 6 bases from J, with 21 bases between. Germline V gene lookup returns CDR1 LGHNA and CDR2 YNFKEQ. The CDR3 loop reads CASTRVGGGPAGELFF. CDR3 DNA sequence: TGTGCCAGCACCAGAGTGGGTGGGGGGCCGGCCGGGGAGCTGTTTTTT.

This clonotype has a handful of counts. The rearrangement uses TRBV12-3 or TRBV12-4 and TRBJ2-5; 12 bases are a match to TRBD2. Trimming cost V 7 bases and J 8 bases; bases outside gene matches: 8. CDR3 size: 14 residues. CDR3 sequence (DNA): TGTGCCAGCACCCTGACTAGCGGGGGCAACACCCAGTACTTC. Amino acid sequence: CASTLTSGGNTQYF.

This clonotype occurred many times. The chain is built from TRBV29-1 and TRBJ2-3; 9 bases agree with TRBD2. The germline V gene encodes CDR1 SQVTM and CDR2 ANQGSEA. V was pared by 1 base and J by 2 bases, with 7 bases of the junction left unmatched. This CDR3 is 16 amino acids long. This CDR3 is CSVEGGGGGATDTQYF. In DNA, the CDR3 is TGCAGCGTTGAAGGAGGCGGCGGGGGGGCCACAGATACGCAGTATTTT.

This clonotype was recorded a few times. V and J are TRBV14 and TRBJ2-1; the D call may be TRBD1 or TRBD2 (6 bases each). The CDR3 is 13 amino acids. CDR1 and CDR2 (germline): SGHDN, FVKESK. V shed 0 bases and J shed 15 bases, with 15 bases lying between them. The CDR3 protein is CASSQEGGIVLFF. The DNA of the CDR3 is TGTGCCAGCAGCCAAGAGGGGGGCATAGTTCTGTTCTTC.

This clonotype was seen a few times. The V and J genes are TRBV5-1 and TRBJ2-5; 9 nucleotides line up with TRBD1. The V and J ends lost 4 bases and 3 bases, in that order; junction bases with no gene match: 7. The CDR3 has 15 residues. Looked up from germline, CDR1 is SGHRS and CDR2 is YFSETQ. The CDR3, as DNA: TGCGCCAGCAGCCGCTGGACAGGGGCGAAAGAGACCCAGTACTTC. This encodes CASSRWTGAKETQYF. The variable domain in full, completed from reference TRBV5-1 and TRBJ2-5, reads KAGVTQTPRYLIKTRGQQVTLSCSPISGHRSVSWYQQTPGQGLQFLFEYFSETQRNKGNFPGRFSGRQFSNSRSEMNVSTLELGDSALYLCASSRWTGAKETQYFGPGTRLLVL.

The chain combines TRBV7-9 with TRBJ1-2; D ambiguous. CDR1 and CDR2 from the germline V gene are SEHNR and FQNEAQ (reference sequence). The CDR3 has 14 residues. V lost 2 bases, J lost 2 bases, and 9 bases lay in between. CDR3 amino acids: CASSLISGNYGYTF. CDR3 nucleotides: TGTGCCAGCAGCTTAATAAGCGGGAACTATGGCTACACCTTC.

The V call is TRBV29-1, the J call TRBJ2-5, with D possibly matching TRBD1 (5 bases). The germline V gene encodes CDR1 SQVTM and CDR2 ANQGSEA. The CDR3 has 13 amino acids. V shed 5 bases and J shed 4 bases, with 14 bases lying between them. CDR3 in amino acids: CSVSQGRRETQYF. Written as DNA, the CDR3 is TGCAGCGTTTCGCAGGGTCGGAGAGAGACCCAGTACTTC.

V is TRBV7-8 and J is TRBJ2-7, with TRBD1 identical over 9 bases. The germline gives CDR1 SGHVS, CDR2 FQNEAQ. The CDR3 runs to 13 residues. J was trimmed by 7 bases and V by 5 bases; bases with no gene match: 6. The CDR3 sequence: CASSRDRAVEQYF. CDR3 DNA: TGTGCCAGCAGCCGGGACAGGGCAGTGGAGCAGTACTTC. Drawing the rest from reference TRBV7-8 and TRBJ2-7, the complete variable domain is GAGVSQSPRYKVAKRGQDVALRCDPISGHVSLFWYQQALGQGPEFLTYFQNEAQLDKSGLPSDRFFAERPEGSVSTLKIQRTQQEDSAVYLCASSRDRAVEQYFGPGTRLTVT.

This chain links TRBV12-3 or TRBV12-4 with TRBJ1-6, with D perhaps TRBD1 (6 bases). V was cut by 8 bases and J by 5 bases, with 13 bases left in between. This CDR3 is built from 14 residues. The CDR3 DNA reads as TGTGCCAGCCGGGAGGGGGTCCATAATTCACCCCTCCACTTT. Translated, it gives CASREGVHNSPLHF.

This clonotype has more than one count but fewer than ten. This chain connects TRBV18 to TRBJ1-5; D gene uncertain. The V end was cut by 4 bases, the J end by 0 bases, with 13 bases between. This CDR3 is 16 amino acids long. Germline-derived CDR1 and CDR2 are KGHSH and LQKENI. The CDR3 loop reads CASSQNGRNSNQPQHF. The CDR3 nucleotides read TGTGCCAGCTCACAAAACGGACGGAATAGCAATCAGCCCCAGCATTTT.

This clonotype has at least ten counts. For the CDR3, the DNA is TGTGCCAGTGGATCGTCTCGCACAGATACGCAGTATTTT. Translation gives CASGSSRTDTQYF. The V call is TRBV19, the J call TRBJ2-3; D not certain. V lost 8 bases and J lost 1, with 10 bases in between. The CDR3 is made up of 13 amino acids. Germline V lookup: CDR1 LNHDA, CDR2 SQIVND (reference sequence).

This clonotype has a handful of counts. This sequence joins TRBV5-1 and TRBJ2-5; either TRBD1 or TRBD2 may fit D (5 bases each). This CDR3 has 18 amino acids. The V gene's germline CDR1 is SGHRS and CDR2 YFSETQ. With 0 bases removed from V and 5 bases from J, the gap between germline ends came to 23 bases. The chain's CDR3 is CASSLAGQRGKVGETQYF. Written as DNA, the CDR3 is TGCGCCAGCAGCTTGGCCGGCCAGAGGGGTAAGGTTGGCGAGACCCAGTACTTC.

The chain couples TRBV11-1 to TRBJ2-1, with 7 bases that match TRBD1. The CDR3 is 15 residues long. In germline, CDR1 is SGHAT, CDR2 FQDESV (reference sequence). V shed 1 base, J shed 10 bases, and the junction held 10 bases outside the gene matches. The CDR3 DNA sequence: TGTGCCAGCAGCTTAGGGGCTCGGCCGGGACAGGAGCAGTTCTTC. Its protein is CASSLGARPGQEQFF.

The V gene is TRBV6-2 or TRBV6-3, the J gene TRBJ2-7; D is possibly TRBD1 (5 bases). Per the germline V gene, CDR1 is MNHEY and CDR2 is SVGEGT. The length of the CDR3 is 15 residues. Deletions cut 7 bases from V and 0 bases from J, with 16 bases between. CDR3 sequence reads: CASKGMGFPSYEQYF. CDR3 sequence (DNA): TGTGCCAGCAAGGGGATGGGGTTCCCCTCCTACGAGCAGTACTTC.